These T cell receptor beta chains were read from a single sample in a study of cytomegalovirus exposure and HLA in healthy donors. TCRdb's copy holds only in-frame clones and misses some; the assay was immunoSEQ multiplex PCR. Among about 110,000 clones, approximately 96% were seen once, and the ten largest hold roughly 0.66%. The sequenced sample was PBMCs. These receptors originate from a woman between 18 and 29 years old in good health and CMV-seronegative. Both conserved end residues are part of each CDR3.

V: TRBV6-5
J: TRBJ2-7
CDR3: CASRTGQRTVYEQYF

V: TRBV9
J: TRBJ2-3
CDR3: CASSEGGGGLTDTQYF

V: TRBV2
J: TRBJ1-5
CDR3: CASGEDGGPNQPQHF

V: TRBV11-2
J: TRBJ1-1
CDR3: CASSLDPRQQAFF

V: TRBV27
J: TRBJ2-1
CDR3: CASSSRGTSGVNEQFF

V: TRBV19
J: TRBJ2-1
CDR3: CASSSRFPAGGSYNEQFF

V: TRBV2
J: TRBJ2-3
CDR3: CASSSQRGGPDTQYF

V: TRBV11-2
J: TRBJ2-1
CDR3: CASSFSLPPLNEQFF

V: TRBV25-1
J: TRBJ1-3
CDR3: CASSPHGTPGGNTIYF

V: TRBV7-3
J: TRBJ2-7
CDR3: CASSLNGGTELYEQYF

V: TRBV7-8
J: TRBJ2-7
CDR3: CASSLAGTGWLYF

V: TRBV7-2
J: TRBJ1-2
CDR3: CASSTRQPAGGYTF

V: TRBV28
J: TRBJ1-4
CDR3: CASSYDRGRKKLFF

V: TRBV7-2
J: TRBJ2-2
CDR3: CASSRRQGAGGELFF

V: TRBV9
J: TRBJ2-3
CDR3: CASSDIAGETLSTDTQYF

V: TRBV23-1
J: TRBJ2-1
CDR3: CASSLPGGAAEQFF

V: TRBV29-1
J: TRBJ2-7
CDR3: CSVEDWGEEYF

V: TRBV7-2
J: TRBJ1-1
CDR3: CASSHVGATEAFF

V: TRBV27
J: TRBJ2-1
CDR3: CASRSPGSGDEQFF

V: TRBV7-3
J: TRBJ1-1
CDR3: CASSVRGDTEAFF

V: TRBV20-1
J: TRBJ2-7
CDR3: CSAPRGEQYF

V: TRBV16
J: TRBJ2-3
CDR3: CASSQYYGTDTQYF

V: TRBV14
J: TRBJ2-3
CDR3: CASMGPFTDTQYF

V: TRBV4-1
J: TRBJ1-3
CDR3: CASSQEGRGPGNTIYF

V: TRBV27
J: TRBJ1-2
CDR3: CASSSNRVYGYTF

V: TRBV7-9
J: TRBJ1-1
CDR3: CASAPGPIEAFF

V: TRBV5-1
J: TRBJ2-7
CDR3: CASSSAPGQGYEQYF

V: TRBV2
J: TRBJ2-3
CDR3: CASRTSGGNTDTQYF

V: TRBV18
J: TRBJ2-1
CDR3: CASSPGTGIFYEQFF

V: TRBV10-3
J: TRBJ1-1
CDR3: CAATGTGKGHTEAFF

V: TRBV18
J: TRBJ1-6
CDR3: CASSPPGQGSNSPLHF

V: TRBV5-1
J: TRBJ2-7
CDR3: CASSSSTGRHEQYF

V: TRBV28
J: TRBJ1-2
CDR3: CASSNLIYGYTF

V: TRBV5-1
J: TRBJ1-2
CDR3: CASSLEKGTADGYTF

V: TRBV6-1
J: TRBJ1-2
CDR3: CASNDPTGAGYGYTF

V: TRBV11-3
J: TRBJ2-3
CDR3: CASSLGSTSGGQDTQYF

V: TRBV6-1
J: TRBJ1-1
CDR3: CASARDRANTEAFF

V: TRBV5-4
J: TRBJ2-5
CDR3: CASSARREQETQYF

V: TRBV14
J: TRBJ2-7
CDR3: CASRIGQYF

V: TRBV11-2
J: TRBJ2-3
CDR3: CASSLTGLAGDQTDTQYF